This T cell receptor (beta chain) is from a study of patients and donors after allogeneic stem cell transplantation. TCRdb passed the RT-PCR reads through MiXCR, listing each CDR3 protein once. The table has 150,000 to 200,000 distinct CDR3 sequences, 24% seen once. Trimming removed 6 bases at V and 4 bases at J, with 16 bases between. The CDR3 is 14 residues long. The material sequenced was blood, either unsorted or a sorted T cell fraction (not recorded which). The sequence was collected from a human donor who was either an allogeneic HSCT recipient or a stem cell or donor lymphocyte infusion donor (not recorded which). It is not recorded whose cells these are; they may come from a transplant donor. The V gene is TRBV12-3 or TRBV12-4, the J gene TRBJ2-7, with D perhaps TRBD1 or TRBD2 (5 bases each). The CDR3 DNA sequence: TGTGCCAGCAGCCTCCGGGGCGGTAGGTACGAGCAGTACTTC. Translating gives CASSLRGGRYEQYF.